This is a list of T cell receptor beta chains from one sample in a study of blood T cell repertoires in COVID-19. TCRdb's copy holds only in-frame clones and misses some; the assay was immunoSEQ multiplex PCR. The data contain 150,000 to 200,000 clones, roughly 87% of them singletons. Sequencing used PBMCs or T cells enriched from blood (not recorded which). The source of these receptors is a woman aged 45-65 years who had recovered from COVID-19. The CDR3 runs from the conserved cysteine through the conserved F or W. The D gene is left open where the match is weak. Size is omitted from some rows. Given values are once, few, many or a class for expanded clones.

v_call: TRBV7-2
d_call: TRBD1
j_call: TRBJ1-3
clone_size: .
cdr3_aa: CASSTTTGGGGNTIYF
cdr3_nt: TGTGCCAGCAGCACTACGACAGGGGGAGGTGGAAACACCATATATTTT

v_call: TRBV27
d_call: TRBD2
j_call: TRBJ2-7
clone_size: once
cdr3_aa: CASRSRIGLAGGPHEQYF
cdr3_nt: TGTGCCAGCAGATCCAGGATTGGACTAGCGGGAGGGCCCCACGAGCAGTACTTC

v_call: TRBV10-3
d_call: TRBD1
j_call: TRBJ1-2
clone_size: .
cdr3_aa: CAISESTGDRSYGYTF
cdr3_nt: TGTGCCATCAGTGAGTCGACGGGGGACAGGAGCTATGGCTACACCTTC

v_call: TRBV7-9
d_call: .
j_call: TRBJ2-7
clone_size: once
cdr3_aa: CASSARESGYEQYF
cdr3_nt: TGTGCCAGCAGCGCCCGGGAGAGCGGCTACGAGCAGTACTTC

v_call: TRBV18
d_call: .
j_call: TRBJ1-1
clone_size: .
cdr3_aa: CASSPPDQAYNTEAFF
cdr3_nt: TGTGCCAGCTCACCACCGGATCAGGCTTATAACACTGAAGCTTTCTTT

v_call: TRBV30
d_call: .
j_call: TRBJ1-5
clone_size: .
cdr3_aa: CAWSLSGGNQPQHF
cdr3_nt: TGTGCCTGGAGTCTGTCAGGGGGCAATCAGCCCCAGCATTTT

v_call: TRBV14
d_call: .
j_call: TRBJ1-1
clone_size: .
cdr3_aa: CASSQETQFRGPTEAFF
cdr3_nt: TGTGCCAGCAGCCAAGAAACCCAGTTCAGGGGTCCCACTGAAGCTTTCTTT

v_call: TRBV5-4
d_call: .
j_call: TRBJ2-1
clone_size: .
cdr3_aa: CASSLIQSNEQFF
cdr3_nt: TGTGCCAGCAGCTTGATACAATCCAATGAGCAGTTCTTC

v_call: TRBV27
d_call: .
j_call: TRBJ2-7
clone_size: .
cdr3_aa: CASSTRDSYEQYF
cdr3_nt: TGTGCCAGCAGTACACGGGACTCCTACGAGCAGTACTTC

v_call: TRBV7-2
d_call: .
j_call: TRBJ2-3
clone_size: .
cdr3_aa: CASSLLSPSTDTQYF
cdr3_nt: TGTGCCAGCAGCTTATTATCCCCTAGCACAGATACGCAGTATTTT

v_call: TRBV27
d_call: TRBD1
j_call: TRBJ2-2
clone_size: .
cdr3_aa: CASSSRTGGNGELFF
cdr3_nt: TGTGCCAGCAGTTCAAGGACAGGGGGGAACGGGGAGCTGTTTTTT

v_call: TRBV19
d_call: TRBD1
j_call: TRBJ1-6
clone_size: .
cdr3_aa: CASSARGTGGAVSVSPLHF
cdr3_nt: TGTGCCAGTAGTGCCCGCGGGACAGGGGGCGCCGTTAGTGTTTCACCCCTCCACTTT